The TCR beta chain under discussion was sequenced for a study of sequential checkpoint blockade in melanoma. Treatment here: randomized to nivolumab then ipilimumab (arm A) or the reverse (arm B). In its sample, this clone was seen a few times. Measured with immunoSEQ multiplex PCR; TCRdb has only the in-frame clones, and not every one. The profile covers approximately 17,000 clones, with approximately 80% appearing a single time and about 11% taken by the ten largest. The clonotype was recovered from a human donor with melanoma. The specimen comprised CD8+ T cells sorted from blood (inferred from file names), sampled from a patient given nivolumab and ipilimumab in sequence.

The chain's CDR3 is CATSSQRRPSYEQYF. CDR3 DNA sequence: TGTGCCACCAGCAGTCAGCGGAGACCCTCCTACGAGCAGTACTTC. This rearrangement joins TRBV15 to TRBJ2-7; tentative D call: TRBD2 (5 bases). Trimming removed 3 bases at V and 0 bases at J, with 12 bases between. The CDR3 spans 15 residues. Germline CDR1 is LNHNV and CDR2 is YYDKDF (reference sequence).